The 21 T cell receptor beta chains below come from one sample, sequenced in a study of cytomegalovirus exposure and HLA in healthy donors (dated by TCRdb to the late 2010s). Libraries were made using the immunoSEQ multiplex PCR assay. The multiplex PCR relied on a mix of 60 forward primers for TCR Vbeta segments and 13 reverse primers for TCR Jbeta segments. The table comes from immuneACCESS by way of TCRdb, which keeps in-frame sequences with V and J called. Part of the clones is missing from these tables; in studies checked, under half for an unresolved V gene and the rest for unknown reasons. Within this sample are under 150,000 clones, with roughly 85% of them counted one time only. The ten largest clones represent roughly 1.1% of the sample. The material sequenced was PBMCs. These receptors were collected from a boy younger than 18 in good health and CMV-seronegative.

This rearrangement joins TRBV30 to TRBJ1-5; 7 bases fit TRBD1. The V gene end was trimmed by 5 bases and the J gene end by 7 bases; junction bases not matched to a gene: 5. Germline CDR1 and CDR2: GTSNPN and SVGIG (reference sequence). The CDR3 covers 12 residues. This CDR3 is CAWGQVSQPQHF. CDR3 DNA: TGTGCCTGGGGACAGGTAAGCCAGCCCCAGCATTTT. Full variable domain (outside the CDR3, taken from reference TRBV30 and TRBJ1-5): SQTIHQWPATLVQPVGSPLSLECTVEGTSNPNLYWYRQAAGRGLQLLFYSVGIGQISSEVPQNLSASRPQDRQFILSSKKLLLSDSGFYLCAWGQVSQPQHFGDGTRLSIL.

The CDR3 spells CASSYSLYSYEQYF. CDR3 nucleotide sequence: TGTGCCAGCAGTTACTCGTTATACTCCTACGAGCAGTACTTC. The chain carries TRBV6-5 and TRBJ2-7, with D uncertain. The CDR3 has 14 residues. Trimming pared 0 bases from V and 0 bases from J, leaving 6 bases between. Germline CDR1 is MNHEY and CDR2 is SVGAGI.

The chain carries TRBV6-5 and TRBJ2-7; 9 bases align to TRBD1. V lost 6 bases to trimming and J lost 5 bases; unmatched junction nucleotides: 8. The CDR3 covers 14 residues. Per the germline V gene, CDR1 is MNHEY and CDR2 is SVGAGI. DNA of the CDR3: TGTGCCAGCAGGACGGGACAGGGATTCGACGAGCAGTACTTC. Protein product: CASRTGQGFDEQYF.

The chain combines TRBV30 with TRBJ1-1; tentatively, D is TRBD1 (6 bases). The CDR3 loop spans 13 amino acids. The germline V gene encodes CDR1 GTSNPN and CDR2 SVGIG (reference sequence). V lost 2 bases to trimming and J lost 1 base, with 8 bases between them. The CDR3 protein is CAWSQTGNTEAFF. The CDR3 coding sequence is TGTGCCTGGAGTCAGACAGGGAACACTGAAGCTTTCTTT.

This chain links TRBV4-1 with TRBJ2-4, with TRBD2 as a possible D gene (6 bases). Between the trimmed V and J ends, which lost 0 bases and 0 bases, there was a span of 15 bases. Looked up from germline, CDR1 is MGHRA and CDR2 is YSYEKL. This CDR3 has 18 amino acids. CDR3 sequence (DNA): TGCGCCAGCAGCCAAGACCCACTAGCAGGGCAAGCCAAAAACATTCAGTACTTC. It translates to CASSQDPLAGQAKNIQYF.

With regard to this clone: The junction departs from the called germline gene at one end, perhaps through a read error. The V gene is TRBV15, the J gene TRBJ2-2; 10 nucleotides agree with TRBD2. CDR3 length equals 17 residues. Germline V CDR1 and CDR2: LNHNV, YYDKDF (reference sequence). Here the CDR3 DNA reads TGTGCCACCAGCGGAGAGGGACTAGCGTTGAACACCGGGGAGCTGTTTTTT. Its protein product is CATSGEGLALNTGELFF. Using reference TRBV15 and TRBJ2-2 for the parts outside the CDR3, the full variable domain is DAMVIQNPRYQVTQFGKPVTLSCSQTLNHNVMYWYQQKSSQAPKLLFHYYDKDFNNEADTPDNFQSRRPNTSFCFLDIRSPGLGDTAMYLCATSGEGLALNTGELFFGEGSRLTVL.

This chain links TRBV29-1 with TRBJ2-7, with 10 bases that match TRBD2. Germline CDR1 and CDR2: SQVTM and ANQGSEA. The CDR3 contains 14 residues. V trimming: 4 bases; J trimming: 4 bases; junction bases outside the gene matches: 7. The CDR3 sequence is CSVGEAGGPYEQYF. The CDR3 bases are TGCAGCGTTGGGGAAGCGGGAGGGCCTTACGAGCAGTACTTC.

The rearrangement links TRBV27 to TRBJ2-1, with 11 bases that match TRBD2. The CDR3 contains 16 residues. The J segment lost 7 bases and the V segment lost 2 bases, leaving 7 bases of the junction unmatched. Germline V lookup: CDR1 MNHEY, CDR2 SMNVEV (reference sequence). CDR3 protein: CASSLGRGLAANEQFF. Written as DNA, the CDR3 is TGTGCCAGCAGTTTAGGGAGGGGACTAGCGGCAAATGAGCAGTTCTTC.

The genes are TRBV7-6 and TRBJ2-7, with 9 nucleotides matching TRBD1. The V and J ends lost 3 bases and 0 bases, in that order; junction bases with no gene match: 3. Germline values: CDR1 SGHVS, CDR2 FNYEAQ. The CDR3 is 15 amino acids. CDR3 sequence reads: CASSLTGGPSYEQYF. DNA of the CDR3: TGTGCCAGCAGCTTGACAGGGGGTCCCTCCTACGAGCAGTACTTC.

This clone was picked up one time. The V gene is TRBV30, the J gene TRBJ1-1, with D possibly matching TRBD1 (6 bases). Germline lookup yields CDR1 GTSNPN and CDR2 SVGIG (reference sequence). V was clipped by 3 bases and J by 7 bases, with 15 bases between them. The CDR3 sequence is 13 residues long. CDR3 residues: CAWSVGTFGEAFF. DNA for the CDR3: TGTGCCTGGAGCGTGGGGACATTTGGTGAAGCTTTCTTT.

The rearrangement uses TRBV6-5 and TRBJ2-1, with TRBD2 identical over 9 bases. CDR1 and CDR2 from the germline V gene are MNHEY and SVGAGI. The CDR3 totals 15 residues. Trimming removed 8 bases from V and 5 bases from J; junction bases left unmatched: 10. The CDR3 loop is CASAFQAGGNNEQFF. Written as DNA, the CDR3 is TGTGCCAGCGCGTTTCAAGCGGGAGGTAACAATGAGCAGTTCTTC.

This clone was observed a single time. The chain links TRBV5-1 to TRBJ2-6; D is possibly TRBD1 (6 bases). V lost 1 base and J lost 0, with 17 bases in between. This CDR3 is built from 19 residues. Germline CDR1 and CDR2: SGHRS and YFSETQ. The CDR3 DNA reads as TGCGCCAGCAGCTTGCGCCCGACAGGTGAAAGCTCTGGGGCCAACGTCCTGACTTTC. Translating gives CASSLRPTGESSGANVLTF.

The genes are TRBV5-6 and TRBJ2-5; the match to TRBD2 covers 7 bases. V shed 7 bases, J shed 7 bases, and the junction held 7 bases outside the gene matches. Per the germline V gene, CDR1 is SGHDT and CDR2 is YYEEEE. This CDR3 has 12 residues. CDR3 amino acids: CASSPGRGTQYF. CDR3 coding DNA: TGTGCCAGCTCGCCTGGGAGGGGGACCCAGTACTTC. The whole variable domain, remainder taken from reference TRBV5-6 and TRBJ2-5, is DAGVTQSPTHLIKTRGQQVTLRCSPKSGHDTVSWYQQALGQGPQFIFQYYEEEERQRGNFPDRFSGHQFPNYSSELNVNALLLGDSALYLCASSPGRGTQYFGPGTRLLVL.

This chain connects TRBV21-1 to TRBJ2-1; the table's D call of TRBD2 was not tested on the DNA. TRBV21-1 is a pseudogene. The CDR3 spans 11 residues. CDR3: CASSTYNEQFF. CDR3 DNA: TGTGCCAGCAGCACGTACAATGAGCAGTTCTTC.

This sequence joins TRBV4-1 and TRBJ1-1; TRBD1 might be the D (6 bases). Trimming took off 6 bases at V and 0 bases at J, with 8 bases between the two ends. The germline V gene has CDR1 MGHRA and CDR2 YSYEKL. The CDR3 is 13 amino acids. Here the CDR3 reads CASRGQLNTEAFF. CDR3 nucleotide sequence: TGCGCCAGCAGAGGACAGTTGAACACTGAAGCTTTCTTT.

The rearrangement uses TRBV11-3 and TRBJ1-3, with D uncertain. Germline V CDR1 and CDR2: SGHNT, YENEEA. The CDR3 consists of 15 residues. The V end was cut by 0 bases, the J end by 0 bases, with 6 bases between. DNA of the CDR3: TGTGCCAGCAGCTTAGAGGTCAGCTCTGGAAACACCATATATTTT. This sequence encodes CASSLEVSSGNTIYF.

The chain links TRBV6-5 to TRBJ1-4; D possibly corresponds to TRBD1 (6 bases). The CDR3 is 15 amino acids. The germline V gene encodes CDR1 MNHEY and CDR2 SVGAGI. V gave up 7 bases and J gave up 8 bases, with 20 bases separating them. The CDR3 nucleotides are TGTGCCAGCACCCCGAGGGGGGGGGCTCAGGAAAAACTGTTTTTT. This codes for CASTPRGGAQEKLFF.

The genes are TRBV6-5 and TRBJ2-1; D is perhaps TRBD2 (5 bases). CDR3 size: 14 residues. V lost 5 bases to trimming and J lost 5 bases, with 13 bases between them. Germline CDR1 MNHEY, CDR2 SVGAGI. DNA for the CDR3: TGTGCCAGCAGTCGGACCTCGAGGGACAATGAGCAGTTCTTC. Encoded protein: CASSRTSRDNEQFF.

This clone came up a few times. J is TRBJ2-5 and V is TRBV5-5; tentative D call: TRBD2 (6 bases). The CDR3 covers 15 residues. Trimming took off 0 bases at V and 2 bases at J, with 11 bases between the two ends. Germline V gene sequence: CDR1 SGHKS, CDR2 YYEKEE (reference sequence). The CDR3 spells CASSLVWGEQETQYF. CDR3 DNA: TGTGCCAGCAGCTTGGTTTGGGGGGAGCAAGAGACCCAGTACTTC.

V and J are TRBV9 and TRBJ2-2, with D possibly TRBD2 on 6 matching bases. CDR1 and CDR2 (germline): SGDLS, YYNGEE. The CDR3 is 15 amino acids. Between the trimmed V and J ends, which lost 3 bases and 1 base, there was a span of 10 bases. Written as DNA, the CDR3 is TGTGCCAGCAGCGCTCCGGGAGTGAACACCGGGGAGCTGTTTTTT. This codes for CASSAPGVNTGELFF.

This chain uses TRBV6-5 with TRBJ2-7; 12 positions match TRBD2. The CDR3 is 14 residues long. CDR1 MNHEY and CDR2 SVGAGI come from the germline V gene. With 6 bases clipped from V and 3 bases from J, the junction kept 3 bases outside the gene matches. CDR3 loop: CASRRLAGVYEQYF. In DNA, the CDR3 is TGTGCCAGCAGGCGACTAGCGGGAGTCTACGAGCAGTACTTC.